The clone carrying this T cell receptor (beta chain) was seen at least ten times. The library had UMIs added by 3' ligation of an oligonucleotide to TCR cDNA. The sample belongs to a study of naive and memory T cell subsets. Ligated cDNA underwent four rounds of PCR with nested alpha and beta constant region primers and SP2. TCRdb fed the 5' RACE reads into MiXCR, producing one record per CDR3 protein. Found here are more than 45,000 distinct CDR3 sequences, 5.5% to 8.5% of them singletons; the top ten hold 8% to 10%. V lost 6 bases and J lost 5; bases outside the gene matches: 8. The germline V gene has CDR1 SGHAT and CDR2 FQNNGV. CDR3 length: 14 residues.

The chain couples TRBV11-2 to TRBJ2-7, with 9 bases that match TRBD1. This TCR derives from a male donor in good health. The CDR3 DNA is TGTGCCAGCAGGATAACAGGGGGCGGCCACGAGCAGTACTTC. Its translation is CASRITGGGHEQYF.